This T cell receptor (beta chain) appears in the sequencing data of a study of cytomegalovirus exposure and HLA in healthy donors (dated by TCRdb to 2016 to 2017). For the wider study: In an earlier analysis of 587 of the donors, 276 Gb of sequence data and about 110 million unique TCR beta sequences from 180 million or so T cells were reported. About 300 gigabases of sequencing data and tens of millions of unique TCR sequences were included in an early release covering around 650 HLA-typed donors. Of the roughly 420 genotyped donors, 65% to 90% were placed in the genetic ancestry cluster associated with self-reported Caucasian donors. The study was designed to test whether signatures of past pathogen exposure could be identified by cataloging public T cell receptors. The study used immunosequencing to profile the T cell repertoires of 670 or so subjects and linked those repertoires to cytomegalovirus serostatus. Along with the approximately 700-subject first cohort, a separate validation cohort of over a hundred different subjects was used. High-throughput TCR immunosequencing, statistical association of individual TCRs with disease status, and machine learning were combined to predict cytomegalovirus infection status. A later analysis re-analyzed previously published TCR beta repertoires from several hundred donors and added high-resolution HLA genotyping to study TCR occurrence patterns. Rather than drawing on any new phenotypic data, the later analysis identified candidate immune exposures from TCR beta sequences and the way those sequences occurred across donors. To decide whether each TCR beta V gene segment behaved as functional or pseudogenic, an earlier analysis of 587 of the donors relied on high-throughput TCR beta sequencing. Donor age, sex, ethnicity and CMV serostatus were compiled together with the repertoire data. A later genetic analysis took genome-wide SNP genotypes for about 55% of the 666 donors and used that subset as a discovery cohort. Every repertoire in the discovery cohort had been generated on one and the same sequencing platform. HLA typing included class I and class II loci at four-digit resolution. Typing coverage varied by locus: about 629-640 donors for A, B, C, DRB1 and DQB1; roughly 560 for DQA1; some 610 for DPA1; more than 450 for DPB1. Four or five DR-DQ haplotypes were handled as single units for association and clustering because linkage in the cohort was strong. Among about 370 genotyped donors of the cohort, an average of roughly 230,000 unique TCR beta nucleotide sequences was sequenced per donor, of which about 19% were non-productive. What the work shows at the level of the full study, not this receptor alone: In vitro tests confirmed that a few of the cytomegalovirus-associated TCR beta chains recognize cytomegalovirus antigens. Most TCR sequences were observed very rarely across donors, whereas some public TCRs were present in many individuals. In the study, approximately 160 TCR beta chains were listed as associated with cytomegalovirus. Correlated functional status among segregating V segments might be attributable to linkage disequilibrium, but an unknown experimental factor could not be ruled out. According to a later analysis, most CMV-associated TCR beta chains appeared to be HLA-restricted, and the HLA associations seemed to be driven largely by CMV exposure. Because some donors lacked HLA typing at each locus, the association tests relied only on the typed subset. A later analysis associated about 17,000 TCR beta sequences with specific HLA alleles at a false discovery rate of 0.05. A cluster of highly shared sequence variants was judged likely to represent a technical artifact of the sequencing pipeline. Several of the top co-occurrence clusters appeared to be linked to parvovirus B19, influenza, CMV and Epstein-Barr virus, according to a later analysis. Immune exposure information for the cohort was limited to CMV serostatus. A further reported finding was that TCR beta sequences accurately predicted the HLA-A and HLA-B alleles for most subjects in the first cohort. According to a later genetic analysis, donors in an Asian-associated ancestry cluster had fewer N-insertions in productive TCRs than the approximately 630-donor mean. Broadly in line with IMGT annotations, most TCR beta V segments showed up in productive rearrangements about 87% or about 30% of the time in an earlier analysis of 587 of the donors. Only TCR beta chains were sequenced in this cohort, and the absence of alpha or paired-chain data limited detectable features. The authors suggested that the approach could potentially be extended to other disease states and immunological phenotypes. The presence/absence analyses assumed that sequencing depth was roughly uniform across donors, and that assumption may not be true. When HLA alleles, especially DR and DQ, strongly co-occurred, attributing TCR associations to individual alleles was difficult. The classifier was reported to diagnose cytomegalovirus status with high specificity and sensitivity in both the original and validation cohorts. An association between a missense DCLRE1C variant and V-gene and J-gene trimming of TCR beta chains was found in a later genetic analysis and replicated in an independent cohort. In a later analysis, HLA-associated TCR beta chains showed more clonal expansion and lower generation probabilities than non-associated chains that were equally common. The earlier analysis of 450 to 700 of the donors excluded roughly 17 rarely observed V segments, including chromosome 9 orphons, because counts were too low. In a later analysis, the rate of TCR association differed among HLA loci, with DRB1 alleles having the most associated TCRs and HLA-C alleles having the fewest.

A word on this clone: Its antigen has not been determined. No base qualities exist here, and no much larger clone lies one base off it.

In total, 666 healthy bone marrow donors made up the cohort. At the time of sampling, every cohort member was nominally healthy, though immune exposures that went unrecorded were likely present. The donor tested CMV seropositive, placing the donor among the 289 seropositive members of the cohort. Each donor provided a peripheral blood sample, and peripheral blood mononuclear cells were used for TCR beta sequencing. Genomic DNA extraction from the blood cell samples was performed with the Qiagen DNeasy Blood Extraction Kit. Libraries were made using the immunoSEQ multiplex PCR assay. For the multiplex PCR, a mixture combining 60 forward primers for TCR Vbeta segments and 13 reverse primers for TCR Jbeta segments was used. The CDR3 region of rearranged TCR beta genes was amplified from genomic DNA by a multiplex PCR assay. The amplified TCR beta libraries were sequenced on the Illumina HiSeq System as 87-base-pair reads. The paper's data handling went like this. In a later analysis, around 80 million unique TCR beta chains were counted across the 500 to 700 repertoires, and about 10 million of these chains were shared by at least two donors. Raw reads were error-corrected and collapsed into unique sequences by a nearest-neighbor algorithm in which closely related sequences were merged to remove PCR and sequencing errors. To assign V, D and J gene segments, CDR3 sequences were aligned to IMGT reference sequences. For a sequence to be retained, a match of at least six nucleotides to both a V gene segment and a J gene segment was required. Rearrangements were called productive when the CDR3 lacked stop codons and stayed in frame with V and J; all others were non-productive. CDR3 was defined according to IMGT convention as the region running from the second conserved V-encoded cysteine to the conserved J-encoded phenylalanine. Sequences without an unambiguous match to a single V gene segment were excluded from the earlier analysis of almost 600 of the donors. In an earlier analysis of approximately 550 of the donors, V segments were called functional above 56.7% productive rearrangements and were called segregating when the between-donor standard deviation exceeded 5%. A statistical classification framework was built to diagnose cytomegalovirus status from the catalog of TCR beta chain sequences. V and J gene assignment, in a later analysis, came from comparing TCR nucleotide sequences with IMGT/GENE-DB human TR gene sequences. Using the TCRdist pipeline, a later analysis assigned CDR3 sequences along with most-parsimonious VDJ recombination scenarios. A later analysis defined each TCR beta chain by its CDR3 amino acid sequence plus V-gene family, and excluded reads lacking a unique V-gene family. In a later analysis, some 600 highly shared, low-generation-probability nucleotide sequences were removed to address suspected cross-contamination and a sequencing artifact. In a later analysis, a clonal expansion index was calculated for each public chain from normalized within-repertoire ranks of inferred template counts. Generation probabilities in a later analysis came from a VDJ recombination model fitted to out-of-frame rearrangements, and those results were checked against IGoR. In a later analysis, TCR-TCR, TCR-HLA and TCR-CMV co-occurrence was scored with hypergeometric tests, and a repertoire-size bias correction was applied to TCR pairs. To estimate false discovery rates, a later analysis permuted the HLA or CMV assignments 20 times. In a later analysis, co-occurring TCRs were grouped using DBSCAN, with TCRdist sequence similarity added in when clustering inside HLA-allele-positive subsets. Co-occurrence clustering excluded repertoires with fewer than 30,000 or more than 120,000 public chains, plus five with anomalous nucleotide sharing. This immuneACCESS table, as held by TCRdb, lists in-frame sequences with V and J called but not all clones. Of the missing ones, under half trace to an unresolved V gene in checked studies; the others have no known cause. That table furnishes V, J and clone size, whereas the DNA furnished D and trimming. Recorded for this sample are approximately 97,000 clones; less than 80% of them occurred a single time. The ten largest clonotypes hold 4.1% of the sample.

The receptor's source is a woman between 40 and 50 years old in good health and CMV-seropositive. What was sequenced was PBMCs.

This receptor has the CDR3 CASSQGGQAYEQYF. In nucleotide form, the sequence is TGTGCCAGCAGTCAGGGGGGACAGGCCTACGAGCAGTACTTC. The chain uses TRBV6-1 and TRBJ2-7, and TRBD1 aligns with 8 junction nucleotides. From the cysteine up to the phenylalanine, the CDR3 has a length of 14 residues. Only the CDR3 DNA stays, 42 bases, in frame from base 1. Trimming takes 5 bases off V and 2 bases off J; junction bases not matched to a gene: 5. The germline V gene sets CDR1 to MNHNS and CDR2 to SASEGT.